The present T cell receptor beta chain was sequenced within a study of technical replicates of blood from a few donors. The germline V and J ends were trimmed by 0 bases and 3 bases, with 9 bases remaining between them. From germline, CDR1 is KGHSY and CDR2 FQNENV. This CDR3 is built from 14 residues. Here immunoSEQ multiplex PCR was the method, and the copy in TCRdb shows in-frame clones only, minus some. The table shows about 81,000 clones, with roughly 77% occurring only once. The gene calls are TRBV16 and TRBJ2-7; D may be TRBD1 (5 bases). The source of this sequence is a human donor in good health. Some clones in this sample may be carry-over from other donors' samples. Specimen: PBMCs. The CDR3: CASSQSGVDYEQYF. Written as DNA, the CDR3 is TGTGCCAGCAGCCAATCAGGGGTCGACTACGAGCAGTACTTC.